This T cell receptor beta chain was retrieved from a study of post-analysis software for immune sequencing data. Study-wide findings and caveats: Samples from one preparation batch, clustered by F measure, grouped strongly together. Patients carried roughly 5 TRBV segments more frequently than controls did, and TRBV5-6, TRBV5-1 and TRBV20-1 were among them.

About this clonotype: Its antigen remains unidentified.

CDR3 length: 24 amino acids. CDR1 and CDR2 (germline): SGHTA, FQGNSA. With V trimmed by 0 bases and J by 4 bases, 25 bases remained unmatched. cDNA libraries of TCR beta carried unique molecular identifiers. One entry per CDR3 protein results from TCRdb running MiXCR on the PCR reads. The table records roughly 870,000 distinct CDR3 sequences, around 53% of them present only once. This receptor was obtained from a girl aged 10 to 17 with multiple sclerosis. The gene calls are TRBV7-2 and TRBJ2-6; 9 bases fit TRBD1. Sequencing used blood. The CDR3 loop reads CASSLAYPNEAGTGRPSGANVLTF. CDR3 coding DNA: TGTGCCAGCAGCTTAGCCTATCCGAATGAAGCCGGGACAGGGCGCCCATCCGGGGCCAACGTCCTGACTTTC.